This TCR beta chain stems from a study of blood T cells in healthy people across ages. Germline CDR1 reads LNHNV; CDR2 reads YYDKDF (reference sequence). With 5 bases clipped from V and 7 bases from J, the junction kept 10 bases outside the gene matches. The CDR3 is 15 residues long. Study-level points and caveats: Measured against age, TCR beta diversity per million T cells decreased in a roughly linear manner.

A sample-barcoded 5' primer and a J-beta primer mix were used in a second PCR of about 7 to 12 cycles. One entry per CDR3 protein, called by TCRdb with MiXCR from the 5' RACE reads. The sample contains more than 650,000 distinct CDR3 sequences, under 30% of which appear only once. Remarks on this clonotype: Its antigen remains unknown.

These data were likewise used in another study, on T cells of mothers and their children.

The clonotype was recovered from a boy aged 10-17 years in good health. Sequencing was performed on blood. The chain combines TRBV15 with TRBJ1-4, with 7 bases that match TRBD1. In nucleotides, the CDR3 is TGTGCCACCAGCCTGAGCGGGACAGAGCCTGAAAAACTGTTTTTT. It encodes CATSLSGTEPEKLFF.